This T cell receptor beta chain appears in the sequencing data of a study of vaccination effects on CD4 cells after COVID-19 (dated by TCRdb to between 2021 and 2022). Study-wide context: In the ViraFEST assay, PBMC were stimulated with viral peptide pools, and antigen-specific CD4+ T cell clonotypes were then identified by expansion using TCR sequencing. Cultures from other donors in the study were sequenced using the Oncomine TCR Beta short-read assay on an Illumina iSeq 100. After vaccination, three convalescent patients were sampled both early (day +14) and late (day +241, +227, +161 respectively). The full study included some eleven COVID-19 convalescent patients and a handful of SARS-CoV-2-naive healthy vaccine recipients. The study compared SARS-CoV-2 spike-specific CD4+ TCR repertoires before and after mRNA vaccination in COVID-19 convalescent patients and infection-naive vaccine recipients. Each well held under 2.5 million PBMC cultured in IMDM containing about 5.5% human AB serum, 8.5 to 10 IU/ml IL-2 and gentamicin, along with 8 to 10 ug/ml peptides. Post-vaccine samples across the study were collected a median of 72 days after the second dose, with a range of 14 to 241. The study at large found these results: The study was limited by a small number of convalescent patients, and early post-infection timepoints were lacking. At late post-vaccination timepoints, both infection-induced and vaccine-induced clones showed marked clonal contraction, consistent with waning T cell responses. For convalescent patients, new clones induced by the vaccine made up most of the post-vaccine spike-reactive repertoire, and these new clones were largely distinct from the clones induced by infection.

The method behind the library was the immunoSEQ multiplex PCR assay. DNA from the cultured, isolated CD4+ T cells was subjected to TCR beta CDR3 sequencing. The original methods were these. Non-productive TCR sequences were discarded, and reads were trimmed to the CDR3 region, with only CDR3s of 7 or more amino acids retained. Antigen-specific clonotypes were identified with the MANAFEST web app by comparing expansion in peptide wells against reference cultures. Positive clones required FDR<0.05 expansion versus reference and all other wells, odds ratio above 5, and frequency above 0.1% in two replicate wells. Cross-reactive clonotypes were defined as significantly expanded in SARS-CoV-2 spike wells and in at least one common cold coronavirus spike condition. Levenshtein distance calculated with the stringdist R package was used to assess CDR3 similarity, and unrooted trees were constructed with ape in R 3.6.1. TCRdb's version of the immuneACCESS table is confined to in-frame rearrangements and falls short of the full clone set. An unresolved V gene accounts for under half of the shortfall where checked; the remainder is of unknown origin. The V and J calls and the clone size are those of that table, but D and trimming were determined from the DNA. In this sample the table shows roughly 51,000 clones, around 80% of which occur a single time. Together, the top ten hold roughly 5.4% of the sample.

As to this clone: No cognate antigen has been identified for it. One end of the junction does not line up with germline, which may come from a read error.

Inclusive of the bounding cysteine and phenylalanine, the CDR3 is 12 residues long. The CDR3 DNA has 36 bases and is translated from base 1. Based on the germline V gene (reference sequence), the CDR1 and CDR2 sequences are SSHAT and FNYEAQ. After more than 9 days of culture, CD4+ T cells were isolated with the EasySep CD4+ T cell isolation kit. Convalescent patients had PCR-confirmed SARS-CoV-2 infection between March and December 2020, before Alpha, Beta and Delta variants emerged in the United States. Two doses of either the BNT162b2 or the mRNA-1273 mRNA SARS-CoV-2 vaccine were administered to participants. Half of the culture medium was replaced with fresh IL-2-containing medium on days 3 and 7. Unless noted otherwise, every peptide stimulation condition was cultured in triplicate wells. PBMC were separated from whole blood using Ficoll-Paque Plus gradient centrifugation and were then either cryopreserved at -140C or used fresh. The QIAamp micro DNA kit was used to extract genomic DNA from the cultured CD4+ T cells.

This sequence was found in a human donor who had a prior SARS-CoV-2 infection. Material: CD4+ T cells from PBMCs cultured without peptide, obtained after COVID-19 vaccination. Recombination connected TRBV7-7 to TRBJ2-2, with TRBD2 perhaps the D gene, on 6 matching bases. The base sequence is TGTGCTAGCAGCGCGGGGACCGGGGAGCTGTTTTTT. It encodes CASSAGTGELFF.